This T cell receptor beta chain originates from a study of control samples from healthy donors and cancer patients. The length of the CDR3 is 12 residues. The V end was cut by 6 bases, the J end by 10 bases, with 13 bases between. Per germline, CDR1 SEHNR and CDR2 FQNEAQ (reference sequence). This clone was found once. Measured with immunoSEQ multiplex PCR; TCRdb has only the in-frame clones, and not every one. The sample shows around 75,000 clones, 92% of them seen only once. The chain links TRBV7-9 to TRBJ2-1, with D perhaps matching TRBD1 (6 bases). Sequenced input: blood. The sequence was collected from a woman aged 55-70 years in good health. The CDR3 DNA follows: TGTGCCAGCAGACAGGGATTGCGGGAGCAGTTCTTC. It translates to CASRQGLREQFF.